This TCR beta chain was captured by sequencing in a study of T-cell memory formation after mild COVID-19. The CDR3 extends over 12 amino acids. The germline CDR1 and CDR2 sequences are SEHNR and FQNEAQ (reference sequence). V dropped 5 bases and J dropped 8; count of bases not matched to a gene: 5. This clonotype was seen a few times. Its matching antigen is unknown. Study findings and constraints: Pre-infection memory already had some responding clones, implying cross-reactive memory joined.

TCRdb reanalysed the 5' RACE reads using MiXCR and keeps one entry per CDR3 protein. The sample lists more than 120,000 distinct CDR3 sequences; 15% to 20% were seen once. The receptor's source is an adult woman who had mild COVID-19 (a few samples of this study predate the infection). Cell type and time point are not known. The chain recombines TRBV7-9 with TRBJ1-2; 7 nucleotides line up with TRBD1. The sequenced sample was PBMCs or a T cell subset sorted from them (not recorded which). The CDR3 loop is CASSPTGLGYTF. The CDR3 nucleotides are TGTGCCAGCAGCCCGACAGGGTTAGGCTACACCTTC.